The next 17 T cell receptor beta chains were all read from a single sample in a study of early T cells in non-severe SARS-CoV-2 infection. TCRdb redid the calling of the 5' RACE reads with MiXCR, one entry per CDR3 protein. The sample lists about 63,000 distinct CDR3 sequences; over 10% were seen once. The sequencing sample was made of whole blood. These receptors were taken from an adult who was a healthcare worker with PCR-confirmed SARS-CoV-2 infection or an uninfected control (not recorded which).

On this clonotype itself: This sequence may be a read error, since a much larger clone differs from it by one base. The V gene is TRBV19, the J gene TRBJ1-6; D not resolved. The V gene's germline CDR1 is LNHDA and CDR2 SQIVND (reference sequence). The CDR3 runs to 13 residues. Trimming left V 3 bases short and J 10 bases short, with 10 bases between. The CDR3 region is CASSIGHDSPLHF. CDR3 DNA: TGTGCCAGTAGTATCGGGCATGACTCACCCCTCCACTTT. The variable domain in full, completed from reference TRBV19 and TRBJ1-6, reads DGGITQSPKYLFRKEGQNVTLSCEQNLNHDAMYWYRQDPGQGLRLIYYSQIVNDFQKGDIAEGYSVSREKKESFPLTVTSAQKNPTAFYLCASSIGHDSPLHFGNGTRLTVT.

This rearrangement joins TRBV6-2 or TRBV6-3 to TRBJ1-1; tentative D call: TRBD1 (5 bases). Trimming took off 8 bases at V and 1 base at J, with 11 bases between the two ends. This CDR3 comprises 13 residues. Germline V gives CDR1 MNHEY, CDR2 SVGEGT. This CDR3 is CASRGPWNTEAFF. The CDR3 DNA reads TGTGCCAGCCGGGGACCCTGGAACACTGAAGCTTTCTTT.

This clonotype was observed at least ten times. This chain links TRBV29-1 with TRBJ2-2; 7 positions match TRBD1. Germline V lookup: CDR1 SQVTM, CDR2 ANQGSEA. The CDR3 sequence is 13 residues long. The J segment lost 0 bases and the V segment lost 6 bases, leaving 1 base of the junction unmatched. In DNA, the CDR3 is TGCAGCGTGACAGGGACGAACACCGGGGAGCTGTTTTTT. Translation gives CSVTGTNTGELFF.

This clonotype was found a few times. The rearrangement joins TRBV5-4 to TRBJ2-1, with 8 bases fitting TRBD1. The germline CDR1 and CDR2 sequences are SGHNT and YYREEE (reference sequence). The CDR3 contains 15 residues. Trimming at V came to 4 bases and at J to 2 bases, leaving 5 bases not matched to a gene. CDR3 nucleotides: TGTGCCAGCAGCCTGGACAGGGAGGCCTACAATGAGCAGTTCTTC. As protein: CASSLDREAYNEQFF.

A few counts support this clonotype. The chain uses TRBV12-3 or TRBV12-4 and TRBJ2-2; D unclear. Trimming removed 8 bases at V and 5 bases at J, with 12 bases between. There are 13 residues in the CDR3. The CDR3 loop reads CASHPTWTGELFF. As DNA, the CDR3 is TGTGCCAGCCATCCTACTTGGACCGGGGAGCTGTTTTTT.

The genes are TRBV7-2 and TRBJ2-5, with 7 positions matching TRBD1. Trimming at V came to 4 bases and at J to 5 bases, leaving 10 bases not matched to a gene. The CDR3 has 15 residues. From germline, CDR1 is SGHTA and CDR2 FQGNSA. The CDR3 is CASSSADRAVETQYF. DNA of the CDR3: TGTGCCAGCAGCTCCGCCGACAGGGCAGTTGAGACCCAGTACTTC. The variable domain in full, completed from reference TRBV7-2 and TRBJ2-5, reads GAGVSQSPSNKVTEKGKDVELRCDPISGHTALYWYRQSLGQGLEFLIYFQGNSAPDKSGLPSDRFSAERTGGSVSTLTIQRTQQEDSAVYLCASSSADRAVETQYFGPGTRLLVL.

This clonotype was seen repeatedly, ten times or more. The CDR3 DNA is TGTGCCAGCAGCTTAGCGATGGACGAGCAGTACTTC. Its protein product is CASSLAMDEQYF. The rearrangement uses TRBV7-8 and TRBJ2-7; D gene unclear. CDR3 size: 12 residues. Trimming removed 0 bases at V and 5 bases at J, with 5 bases between. The germline V gene has CDR1 SGHVS and CDR2 FQNEAQ.

The chain has TRBV7-3 and TRBJ1-2, with D possibly being TRBD1 (5 bases). Between the trimmed V and J ends, which lost 4 bases and 11 bases, there was a span of 17 bases. The CDR3 contains 13 residues. Germline values: CDR1 SGHTA, CDR2 FQGTGA. This CDR3 reads CASSSGPQNEYTF. CDR3 nucleotide sequence: TGTGCCAGCAGCTCGGGACCCCAAAATGAGTACACCTTC. Full variable domain (missing parts from reference TRBV7-3 and TRBJ1-2): GAGVSQTPSNKVTEKGKYVELRCDPISGHTALYWYRQSLGQGPEFLIYFQGTGAADDSGLPNDRFFAVRPEGSVSTLKIQRTERGDSAVYLCASSSGPQNEYTFGSGTRLTVV.

This clonotype came up many times. The chain is built from TRBV9 and TRBJ2-5, with D possibly matching TRBD2 (6 bases). Germline CDR1 is SGDLS and CDR2 is YYNGEE. The CDR3 sequence is 15 residues long. V lost 4 bases and J 2 bases, leaving 15 bases between the germline ends. Here the CDR3 reads CASSPTTGVQETQYF. DNA for the CDR3: TGTGCCAGCAGCCCTACGACGGGGGTTCAAGAGACCCAGTACTTC.

The genes are TRBV11-2 and TRBJ2-7; D gene uncertain. The germline CDR1 and CDR2 sequences are SGHAT and FQNNGV. The CDR3 spans 13 residues. V was pared by 1 base and J by 4 bases, with 8 bases between. The CDR3 loop is CASSLVLSYEQYF. CDR3 coding DNA: TGTGCCAGCAGCTTAGTGTTGAGTTACGAGCAGTACTTC. The full variable domain, completed using reference TRBV11-2 and TRBJ2-7, is EAGVAQSPRYKIIEKRQSVAFWCNPISGHATLYWYQQILGQGPKLLIQFQNNGVVDDSQLPKDRFSAERLKGVDSTLKIQPAKLEDSAVYLCASSLVLSYEQYFGPGTRLTVT.

Ten or more counts support this clonotype. The genes are TRBV7-9 and TRBJ2-1; tentatively, D is TRBD2 (5 bases). The CDR3 runs to 15 residues. The V end was cut by 2 bases, the J end by 8 bases, with 16 bases between. Per the germline V gene, CDR1 is SEHNR and CDR2 is FQNEAQ (reference sequence). The CDR3 sequence is CASSLRRDPIDEQFF. The DNA for the CDR3 is TGTGCCAGCAGCTTACGCCGGGATCCTATCGATGAGCAGTTCTTC. The full variable domain, completed using reference TRBV7-9 and TRBJ2-1, is DTGVSQNPRHKITKRGQNVTFRCDPISEHNRLYWYRQTLGQGPEFLTYFQNEAQLEKSRLLSDRFSAERPKGSFSTLEIQRTEQGDSAMYLCASSLRRDPIDEQFFGPGTRLTVL.

As to this clonotype: A clone one base away is much larger, so this may be a read error. The chain is built from TRBV27 and TRBJ2-2, with unresolved D. The CDR3 sequence is 12 residues long. Germline values: CDR1 MNHEY, CDR2 SMNVEV (reference sequence). CDR3 sequence: CVSSFPTGELFF. The CDR3 DNA reads as TGTGTCAGCAGTTTCCCTACCGGGGAGCTGTTTTTT.

Worth noting for this clonotype: A much larger clone lies one base from this, so it may be a read error. The chain recombines TRBV11-2 with TRBJ2-4, with TRBD1 identical over 9 bases. The CDR3 totals 13 residues. Germline V lookup: CDR1 SGHAT, CDR2 FQNNGV. In nucleotides, the CDR3 is TGTGCCGGCAGCCGGACAGGGGCGAACATTCAGTACTTC. As protein: CAGSRTGANIQYF.

This clonotype was counted a few times. The chain links TRBV6-6 to TRBJ1-3; D call uncertain. V was cut by 5 bases and J by 4 bases, with 6 bases left in between. Germline V gives CDR1 MNHNY, CDR2 SVGAGI (reference sequence). The CDR3 spans 12 residues. The DNA of the CDR3 is TGTGCCAGCAGTCATCAGGGAAACACCATATATTTT. Protein sequence: CASSHQGNTIYF.

There are many counts of this clonotype. The chain couples TRBV6-1 to TRBJ1-1; no clear D gene. V was cut by 2 bases and J by 5 bases, with 9 bases left in between. The CDR3 consists of 13 residues. Germline V gene lookup returns CDR1 MNHNS and CDR2 SASEGT. This CDR3 reads CASSERDRTEAFF. For the CDR3, the DNA is TGTGCCAGCAGTGAACGTGATAGAACTGAAGCTTTCTTT.

Ten or more counts support this clonotype. CDR3 sequence: CSVSGNAGSGANVLTF. The CDR3 nucleotides read TGCAGCGTTTCAGGGAATGCCGGCTCTGGGGCCAACGTCCTGACTTTC. The chain couples TRBV29-1 to TRBJ2-6, with a weak D call TRBD1 (5 bases). Germline values: CDR1 SQVTM, CDR2 ANQGSEA. V was clipped by 5 bases and J by 0 bases, with 14 bases between them. The CDR3 length is 16 residues.

This clonotype was recorded at least ten times. The chain carries TRBV6-5 and TRBJ2-7; 7 nucleotides line up with TRBD1. The CDR3 has 15 amino acids. Trimming cost V 10 bases and J 0 bases; bases outside gene matches: 12. Germline assignment: CDR1 MNHEY and CDR2 SVGAGI. CDR3 nucleotide sequence: TGTGCCACTAAGGTCAGGGGGACAACCTCCTACGAGCAGTACTTC. Translating it yields CATKVRGTTSYEQYF.